Following are 17 T cell receptor beta chains from one sample sequenced in a study of T-cell reconstitution after alpha-beta-depleted transplantation in children. TCRbeta library preparation incorporated unique molecular identifiers. Each CDR3 protein is one row after TCRdb ran MiXCR on the PCR reads. The repertoire consists of 350,000 to 500,000 distinct CDR3 sequences, with 43% occurring once and the leading ten covering 25% to 30%. Sample: PBMCs, taken before TCRalphabeta/CD19-depleted stem cell transplant. Receptors originate from a girl aged 2 to 9 with aplastic anemia, due to receive a stem cell transplant.

This clonotype was picked up many times. The DNA of the CDR3 is TGTGCCAGCAGCCTTGGGACCGCGAACACCGGGGAGCTGTTTTTT. Residues: CASSLGTANTGELFF. The chain recombines TRBV7-9 with TRBJ2-2; TRBD1 or TRBD2 may be the D gene (5 bases each). Germline V gene sequence: CDR1 SEHNR, CDR2 FQNEAQ (reference sequence). This CDR3 spans 15 amino acids. Trimming stripped 5 bases from V and 0 bases from J, with 10 bases between.

This clonotype was seen many times. The chain is built from TRBV7-2 and TRBJ1-6, with D possibly matching TRBD1 (5 bases). The CDR3 covers 19 residues. Germline V gene data show CDR1 as SGHTA and CDR2 as FQGNSA. Trimming pared 0 bases from V and 3 bases from J, leaving 18 bases between. This CDR3 reads CASSLALVGGDRYNSPLHF. The CDR3 coding sequence is TGTGCCAGCAGCTTAGCGCTCGTCGGGGGGGACCGCTATAATTCACCCCTCCACTTT.

This chain connects TRBV15 to TRBJ2-7; 8 nucleotides align to TRBD2. The germline V gene has CDR1 LNHNV and CDR2 YYDKDF (reference sequence). The V and J ends lost 4 bases and 2 bases, in that order; junction bases with no gene match: 4. This CDR3 comprises 14 residues. The CDR3 loop is CATSMRGAAYEQYF. The DNA of the CDR3 is TGTGCCACCAGCATGCGGGGGGCTGCCTACGAGCAGTACTTC. Combining the CDR3 with reference TRBV15 and TRBJ2-7 gives the whole variable domain DAMVIQNPRYQVTQFGKPVTLSCSQTLNHNVMYWYQQKSSQAPKLLFHYYDKDFNNEADTPDNFQSRRPNTSFCFLDIRSPGLGDTAMYLCATSMRGAAYEQYFGPGTRLTVT.

This clonotype was counted a few times. Here the CDR3 DNA reads TGTGCCAGCAGCCCATCCCTAGCGGGCAAAAACATTCAGTACTTC. Its translation is CASSPSLAGKNIQYF. The chain combines TRBV7-6 with TRBJ2-4; 8 positions match TRBD2. The germline V gene encodes CDR1 SGHVS and CDR2 FNYEAQ. There are 15 residues in the CDR3. V trimming: 5 bases; J trimming: 3 bases; junction bases outside the gene matches: 6.

The chain recombines TRBV5-1 with TRBJ2-7; 8 nucleotides line up with TRBD2. The germline V gene has CDR1 SGHRS and CDR2 YFSETQ. This CDR3 has 14 residues. J lost 7 bases, V lost 4 bases, and 10 bases had no gene match. The CDR3 is CASSPGTSLREQYF. The CDR3 region has the DNA TGCGCCAGCAGCCCTGGGACTAGTCTTCGGGAGCAGTACTTC.

V gene TRBV11-2 combines with J gene TRBJ1-2; D not resolved. From germline, CDR1 is SGHAT and CDR2 FQNNGV. This CDR3 has 15 amino acids. V shed 4 bases and J shed 6 bases, with 18 bases lying between them. The CDR3 loop reads CASSSRETAQDGYTF. DNA for the CDR3: TGTGCCAGCAGCTCGCGGGAGACCGCGCAGGATGGCTACACCTTC.

The chain uses TRBV30 and TRBJ2-1, with 10 bases that match TRBD1. In germline, CDR1 is GTSNPN, CDR2 SVGIG (reference sequence). The J segment lost 12 bases and the V segment lost 2 bases, leaving 13 bases of the junction unmatched. CDR3 length: 15 amino acids. In DNA, the CDR3 is TGTGCCTGGAGTCAACAAAGGGACAGGGGATCGAGGCAGTTCTTC. It translates to CAWSQQRDRGSRQFF.

CDR3 in DNA: TGTGCCAGCAGCTCCGCGGTGAGAGGGGACACTGAAGCTTTCTTT. Translated: CASSSAVRGDTEAFF. The genes are TRBV5-5 and TRBJ1-1, with D perhaps TRBD1 (5 bases). Trimming removed 3 bases at V and 3 bases at J, with 15 bases between. Per the germline V gene, CDR1 is SGHKS and CDR2 is YYEKEE (reference sequence). This CDR3 region has 15 residues.

This clonotype was detected a few times. The chain couples TRBV5-7 to TRBJ2-5, with 9 bases identical to TRBD2. TRBV5-7 is an ORF, with its function uncertain. The CDR3 is made up of 13 amino acids. After removal of 3 bases from V and 4 bases from J, the junction contained 1 base not matched to a gene. In nucleotides, the CDR3 is TGTGCCAGCAGCTGCGGGGGGGGAGAGACCCAGTACTTC. It specifies CASSCGGGETQYF.

The rearrangement joins TRBV30 to TRBJ2-3; 7 nucleotides agree with TRBD2. Per the germline V gene, CDR1 is GTSNPN and CDR2 is SVGIG (reference sequence). V was pared by 4 bases and J by 0 bases, with 7 bases of the junction left unmatched. The CDR3 has 15 amino acids. CDR3 sequence (DNA): TGTGCCTGGACCCGCGGGGGAAAAAGCACAGATACGCAGTATTTT. This translates into CAWTRGGKSTDTQYF.

This clonotype was counted only a few times. The chain combines TRBV29-1 with TRBJ1-1; 10 bases align to TRBD1. Germline CDR1 reads SQVTM; CDR2 reads ANQGSEA. V lost 6 bases to trimming and J lost 6 bases; unmatched junction nucleotides: 16. There are 16 residues in the CDR3. CDR3 sequence (DNA): TGCAGCGTGGAGTGGGACAGGGGATTTGTTAGGGCTGAAGCTTTCTTT. As protein: CSVEWDRGFVRAEAFF.

CDR3: CASSLVKTGTGSTDTQYF. The CDR3 DNA reads TGCGCCAGCAGCTTGGTCAAAACCGGGACAGGGAGCACAGATACGCAGTATTTT. The chain uses TRBV5-1 and TRBJ2-3, with TRBD1 identical over 9 bases. The CDR3 contains 18 residues. With 0 bases clipped from V and 0 bases from J, the junction kept 8 bases outside the gene matches. CDR1 and CDR2 (germline): SGHRS, YFSETQ. Combining the CDR3 with reference TRBV5-1 and TRBJ2-3 gives the whole variable domain KAGVTQTPRYLIKTRGQQVTLSCSPISGHRSVSWYQQTPGQGLQFLFEYFSETQRNKGNFPGRFSGRQFSNSRSEMNVSTLELGDSALYLCASSLVKTGTGSTDTQYFGPGTRLTVL.

This clonotype was seen a handful of times. This chain connects TRBV12-3 or TRBV12-4 to TRBJ2-1, with TRBD2 matching 7 bases. CDR3 length: 15 amino acids. J was trimmed by 6 bases and V by 6 bases; bases with no gene match: 11. The CDR3 loop is CASRTGGGSGNEQFF. CDR3 DNA sequence: TGTGCCAGCAGGACTGGAGGCGGGAGCGGCAATGAGCAGTTCTTC.

J is TRBJ2-3 and V is TRBV3-1, with TRBD2 identical over 7 bases. The CDR3 has 18 amino acids. V lost 6 bases and J lost 4; bases outside the gene matches: 19. CDR1 and CDR2 from the germline V gene are LGHDT and YNNKEL (reference sequence). The DNA of the CDR3 is TGTGCCAGCAGGGGCGAAGCCTGGGACTACACTGGGGCAGATACGCAGTATTTT. Its protein product is CASRGEAWDYTGADTQYF.

This chain links TRBV5-5 with TRBJ1-1, with D perhaps TRBD1 (5 bases). The germline CDR1 and CDR2 sequences are SGHKS and YYEKEE (reference sequence). This CDR3 region has 13 residues. Trimming took off 6 bases at V and 5 bases at J, with 14 bases between the two ends. CDR3 region: CASIWGVGTEAFF. CDR3 sequence (DNA): TGTGCCAGCATCTGGGGGGTCGGGACTGAAGCTTTCTTT.

The genes are TRBV20-1 and TRBJ1-4; D is possibly TRBD1 (6 bases). Trimming pared 7 bases from V and 2 bases from J, leaving 11 bases between. This CDR3 region has 13 residues. CDR1 is DFQATT and CDR2 is SNEGSKA in the germline V gene (reference sequence). The CDR3 loop reads CSVSQGTNEKLFF. CDR3 nucleotides: TGCAGTGTTAGCCAGGGGACTAATGAAAAACTGTTTTTT.

At least ten counts were recorded for this clonotype. The V gene is TRBV6-2 or TRBV6-3, the J gene TRBJ2-5; a possible D gene is TRBD1 (5 bases). Trimming took 0 bases from V and 4 from J, leaving 15 bases between them. This CDR3 contains 16 residues. Germline V lookup: CDR1 MNHEY, CDR2 SVGEGT. In DNA form, the CDR3 reads TGTGCCAGCAGTTACTCATGGGCAGGGCTGAGAGAGACCCAGTACTTC. This encodes CASSYSWAGLRETQYF.